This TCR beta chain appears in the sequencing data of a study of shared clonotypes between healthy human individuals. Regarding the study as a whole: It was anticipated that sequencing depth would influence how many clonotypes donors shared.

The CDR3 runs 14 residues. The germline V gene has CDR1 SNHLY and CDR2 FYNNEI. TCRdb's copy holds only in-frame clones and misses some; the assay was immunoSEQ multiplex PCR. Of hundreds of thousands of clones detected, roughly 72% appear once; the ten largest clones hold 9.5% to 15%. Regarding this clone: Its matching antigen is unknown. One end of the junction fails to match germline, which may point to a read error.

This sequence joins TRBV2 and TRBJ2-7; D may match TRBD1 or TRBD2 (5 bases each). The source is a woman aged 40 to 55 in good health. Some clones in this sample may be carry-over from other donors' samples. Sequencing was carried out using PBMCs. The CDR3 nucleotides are TGTGCCAGCAGTTACTCCGGGGCCTCCGACGAGCAGTACTTC. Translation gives CASSYSGASDEQYF. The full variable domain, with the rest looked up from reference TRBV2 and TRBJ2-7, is EPEVTQTPSHQVTQMGQEVILRCVPISNHLYFYWYRQILGQKVEFLVSFYNNEISEKSEIFDDQFSVERPDGSNFTLKIRSTKLEDSAMYFCASSYSGASDEQYFGPGTRLTVT.